Listed below are T cell receptor beta chains from one sample, sequenced in a study of T cell responses to AZD1222 COVID-19 vaccine. Sequencing was performed with immunoSEQ multiplex PCR; in TCRdb, only in-frame clones are kept and a portion is missing. The sample consists of tens of thousands of clones, around 84% of them appearing once. The sample in question was peripheral blood, obtained on day 0 of AZD1222 vaccination. The receptors derive from an adult in good health. The CDR3 runs from the conserved cysteine through the conserved F or W. Each record gives: clone size, D gene, J gene, V gene, CDR3 length, CDR3 DNA, CDR3 protein. D genes are given only for firm matches. A clone size is listed for some rows: how often the clone was seen (once, few, many), or a class if it is expanded.

clone size: -
D gene: TRBD1
J gene: TRBJ1-2
V gene: TRBV7-9
CDR3 length: 14
CDR3 DNA: TGTGCCAGCAGCTTTAGGACAGGAGGTGGCGGCTACACCTTC
CDR3 protein: CASSFRTGGGGYTF

clone size: -
D gene: -
J gene: TRBJ2-7
V gene: TRBV5-1
CDR3 length: 14
CDR3 DNA: TGCGCCAGCAGCTCTGGGGAAATTTCCTACGAGCAGTACTTC
CDR3 protein: CASSSGEISYEQYF

clone size: -
D gene: -
J gene: TRBJ1-2
V gene: TRBV5-8
CDR3 length: 15
CDR3 DNA: TGTGCCAGCAGCATCTTGAGGATTAGGGACTATGGCTACACCTTC
CDR3 protein: CASSILRIRDYGYTF

clone size: few
D gene: -
J gene: TRBJ2-5
V gene: TRBV28
CDR3 length: 13
CDR3 DNA: TGTGCCAGCAGCACGGGTCGGGGGAAGACCCAGTACTTC
CDR3 protein: CASSTGRGKTQYF

clone size: -
D gene: TRBD1
J gene: TRBJ1-2
V gene: TRBV4-1
CDR3 length: 15
CDR3 DNA: TGCGCCAGCAGCCAAGAGAAAACAGGGGGCTCGGGCTACACCTTC
CDR3 protein: CASSQEKTGGSGYTF

clone size: -
D gene: TRBD2
J gene: TRBJ2-1
V gene: TRBV12-3/TRBV12-4
CDR3 length: 11
CDR3 DNA: TGTGCCAGCGGACTAGCCGGTGAGCAGTTCTTC
CDR3 protein: CASGLAGEQFF

clone size: -
D gene: TRBD2
J gene: TRBJ2-1
V gene: TRBV27
CDR3 length: 14
CDR3 DNA: TGTGCCAGCAGTTCCGGGACTAGGGGTAGGGAGCAGTTCTTC
CDR3 protein: CASSSGTRGREQFF

clone size: -
D gene: -
J gene: TRBJ2-6
V gene: TRBV5-5
CDR3 length: 15
CDR3 DNA: TGTGCCAGCAGCCGTGGGGAGTCTGGGGCCAACGTCCTGACTTTC
CDR3 protein: CASSRGESGANVLTF

clone size: -
D gene: TRBD2
J gene: TRBJ2-5
V gene: TRBV5-4
CDR3 length: 15
CDR3 DNA: TGTGCCAGCAGCTTAGTTGCGGGGGGCAGGGAGACCCAGTACTTC
CDR3 protein: CASSLVAGGRETQYF

clone size: -
D gene: TRBD2
J gene: TRBJ2-5
V gene: TRBV9
CDR3 length: 14
CDR3 DNA: TGTGCCAGCAGCGTAAGCGGGGGGGAAGAGACCCAGTACTTC
CDR3 protein: CASSVSGGEETQYF

clone size: few
D gene: TRBD1
J gene: TRBJ1-6
V gene: TRBV10-3
CDR3 length: 16
CDR3 DNA: TGTGCCGCCCGTACAGGGGGAACCTCCTATAATTCACCCCTCCACTTT
CDR3 protein: CAARTGGTSYNSPLHF

clone size: -
D gene: TRBD1
J gene: TRBJ2-3
V gene: TRBV5-5
CDR3 length: 16
CDR3 DNA: TGTGCCAGCAGCTCGCCGACAGGGAGAATCACAGATACGCAGTATTTT
CDR3 protein: CASSSPTGRITDTQYF

clone size: once
D gene: -
J gene: TRBJ2-3
V gene: TRBV30
CDR3 length: 12
CDR3 DNA: TGTGCCTGGGAGCGTGGGGCAGATACGCAGTATTTT
CDR3 protein: CAWERGADTQYF

clone size: -
D gene: TRBD1
J gene: TRBJ1-2
V gene: TRBV28
CDR3 length: 15
CDR3 DNA: TGTGCCAGCAGCCGCCTAGGACAGGTCGACTATGGCTACACCTTC
CDR3 protein: CASSRLGQVDYGYTF

clone size: -
D gene: -
J gene: TRBJ1-5
V gene: TRBV12-5
CDR3 length: 14
CDR3 DNA: TGTGCTAGTGGTTTATGGGGGTCCAATCAGCCCCAGCATTTT
CDR3 protein: CASGLWGSNQPQHF

clone size: -
D gene: -
J gene: TRBJ1-1
V gene: TRBV2
CDR3 length: 13
CDR3 DNA: TGTGCCAGCAGTCGGGTCTGGGGAACTGAAGCTTTCTTT
CDR3 protein: CASSRVWGTEAFF

clone size: -
D gene: TRBD1
J gene: TRBJ2-1
V gene: TRBV18
CDR3 length: 16
CDR3 DNA: TGTGCCAGCTCATTTGGACAGGGGGCCTCCCTTAATGAGCAGTTCTTC
CDR3 protein: CASSFGQGASLNEQFF

clone size: -
D gene: TRBD1
J gene: TRBJ2-7
V gene: TRBV2
CDR3 length: 13
CDR3 DNA: TGTGCCACCAACCGGGACAGGGACTACGAGCAGTACTTC
CDR3 protein: CATNRDRDYEQYF

clone size: once
D gene: -
J gene: TRBJ1-1
V gene: TRBV2
CDR3 length: 14
CDR3 DNA: TGTGCCAGCAGCGTGACTCTTAGTAGCACTGAAGCTTTCTTT
CDR3 protein: CASSVTLSSTEAFF

clone size: -
D gene: -
J gene: TRBJ1-2
V gene: TRBV7-2
CDR3 length: 13
CDR3 DNA: TGTGCCAGCAGCGCCGGACAGAACTATGGCTACACCTTC
CDR3 protein: CASSAGQNYGYTF

clone size: -
D gene: -
J gene: TRBJ1-1
V gene: TRBV3-1/TRBV3-2
CDR3 length: 13
CDR3 DNA: TGTGCCAGCAGCCAAGGGACCGAGCTTGAAGCTTTCTTT
CDR3 protein: CASSQGTELEAFF

clone size: -
D gene: -
J gene: TRBJ2-3
V gene: TRBV2
CDR3 length: 14
CDR3 DNA: TGTGCCAGCAGTGAATCGCTAGCAGCAGATACGCAGTATTTT
CDR3 protein: CASSESLAADTQYF

clone size: once
D gene: -
J gene: TRBJ1-2
V gene: TRBV2
CDR3 length: 13
CDR3 DNA: TGTGCCAGCAGTGATGGTCCTTGGCATGGCTACACCTTC
CDR3 protein: CASSDGPWHGYTF

clone size: once
D gene: TRBD1
J gene: TRBJ1-1
V gene: TRBV6-5
CDR3 length: 12
CDR3 DNA: TGTGCCAGCATCAAACAGGGGGCTGAAGCTTTCTTT
CDR3 protein: CASIKQGAEAFF

clone size: once
D gene: -
J gene: TRBJ1-2
V gene: TRBV6-5
CDR3 length: 14
CDR3 DNA: TGTGCCAGCACCGAAGGTGGGTCTAACTATGGCTACACCTTC
CDR3 protein: CASTEGGSNYGYTF

clone size: -
D gene: TRBD2
J gene: TRBJ2-7
V gene: TRBV6-2/TRBV6-3
CDR3 length: 15
CDR3 DNA: TGTGCCAGCAGTCACGGACTAGCGGGACCCTACGAGCAGTACTTC
CDR3 protein: CASSHGLAGPYEQYF

clone size: -
D gene: TRBD2
J gene: TRBJ2-7
V gene: TRBV11-2
CDR3 length: 14
CDR3 DNA: TGTGCCAGCAGCCCCGCCCGGGTAGCGGGAGAGCAGTACTTC
CDR3 protein: CASSPARVAGEQYF

clone size: -
D gene: -
J gene: TRBJ1-1
V gene: TRBV6-1
CDR3 length: 13
CDR3 DNA: TGTGCCAGCAGTGAACAGGGTTTTACTGAAGCTTTCTTT
CDR3 protein: CASSEQGFTEAFF

clone size: -
D gene: -
J gene: TRBJ1-1
V gene: TRBV30
CDR3 length: 13
CDR3 DNA: TGTGCCTGGAGAAGTGCCACGAACACTGAAGCTTTCTTT
CDR3 protein: CAWRSATNTEAFF

clone size: -
D gene: TRBD1
J gene: TRBJ2-7
V gene: TRBV4-3
CDR3 length: 15
CDR3 DNA: TGCGCCAGCAGCCCCGGACAGGGGGCATCCTACGAGCAGTACTTC
CDR3 protein: CASSPGQGASYEQYF

clone size: -
D gene: -
J gene: TRBJ1-1
V gene: TRBV5-1
CDR3 length: 16
CDR3 DNA: TGCGCCAGCAGCTTGATCCCCCAGGTGGGGGGCACTGAAGCTTTCTTT
CDR3 protein: CASSLIPQVGGTEAFF

clone size: few
D gene: -
J gene: TRBJ2-1
V gene: TRBV5-1
CDR3 length: 15
CDR3 DNA: TGCGCCAGCAGCGAGACACCGACTAACTACAATGAGCAGTTCTTC
CDR3 protein: CASSETPTNYNEQFF

clone size: once
D gene: -
J gene: TRBJ2-2
V gene: TRBV7-3
CDR3 length: 14
CDR3 DNA: TGTGCCAGCAGCCGGTTAGCGGAAACCGGGGAGCTGTTTTTT
CDR3 protein: CASSRLAETGELFF

clone size: -
D gene: -
J gene: TRBJ1-5
V gene: TRBV6-5
CDR3 length: 15
CDR3 DNA: TGTGCCAGCATCTGGGACCTCTATAGCAATCAGCCCCAGCATTTT
CDR3 protein: CASIWDLYSNQPQHF

clone size: -
D gene: TRBD1
J gene: TRBJ1-2
V gene: TRBV10-3
CDR3 length: 13
CDR3 DNA: TGTGCCATCAATCCCCGGGACAGGGGACGCTACACCTTC
CDR3 protein: CAINPRDRGRYTF

clone size: -
D gene: -
J gene: TRBJ2-5
V gene: TRBV12-3/TRBV12-4
CDR3 length: 13
CDR3 DNA: TGTGCCAGCACCTGGACCGCTAGGGAGACCCAGTACTTC
CDR3 protein: CASTWTARETQYF

clone size: -
D gene: TRBD1
J gene: TRBJ2-3
V gene: TRBV30
CDR3 length: 14
CDR3 DNA: TGTGCCTCGACAGGGGGCCCTGCTCCAGATACGCAGTATTTT
CDR3 protein: CASTGGPAPDTQYF

clone size: -
D gene: -
J gene: TRBJ1-1
V gene: TRBV5-1
CDR3 length: 14
CDR3 DNA: TGCGCCAGCAGCTTGACGACAGAGAACACTGAAGCTTTCTTT
CDR3 protein: CASSLTTENTEAFF

clone size: -
D gene: TRBD2
J gene: TRBJ2-2
V gene: TRBV4-2
CDR3 length: 15
CDR3 DNA: TGTGCCAGCAGCCAAGAGACGGGGGGCACCGGGGAGCTGTTTTTT
CDR3 protein: CASSQETGGTGELFF

clone size: few
D gene: -
J gene: TRBJ1-2
V gene: TRBV10-2
CDR3 length: 13
CDR3 DNA: TGCGCCAGCAGTTTCGAGGGTAACTATGGCTACACCTTC
CDR3 protein: CASSFEGNYGYTF

clone size: -
D gene: -
J gene: TRBJ2-5
V gene: TRBV18
CDR3 length: 14
CDR3 DNA: TGTGCCAGCTCACCTACTAGTGCACAAGAGACCCAGTACTTC
CDR3 protein: CASSPTSAQETQYF

clone size: -
D gene: TRBD2
J gene: TRBJ2-3
V gene: TRBV28
CDR3 length: 14
CDR3 DNA: TGTGCCAGCAGTTGGCGGGGGGTCCCAGATACGCAGTATTTT
CDR3 protein: CASSWRGVPDTQYF

clone size: -
D gene: -
J gene: TRBJ1-4
V gene: TRBV15
CDR3 length: 14
CDR3 DNA: TGTGCCACCAGCAGAGACAGGGCAGCTGAAAAACTGTTTTTT
CDR3 protein: CATSRDRAAEKLFF

clone size: -
D gene: -
J gene: TRBJ1-3
V gene: TRBV6-6
CDR3 length: 13
CDR3 DNA: TGTGCCAGCACAGGGAACTCTGGAAACACCATATATTTT
CDR3 protein: CASTGNSGNTIYF

clone size: -
D gene: -
J gene: TRBJ2-1
V gene: TRBV28
CDR3 length: 13
CDR3 DNA: TGTGCCAGCAGTTTGTCCCCCTTGACTGAGCAGTTCTTC
CDR3 protein: CASSLSPLTEQFF

clone size: -
D gene: TRBD2
J gene: TRBJ2-5
V gene: TRBV4-3
CDR3 length: 16
CDR3 DNA: TGCGCCAGCAGCCAAGATAGCGGGGGGCCGCAAGAGACCCAGTACTTC
CDR3 protein: CASSQDSGGPQETQYF

clone size: -
D gene: TRBD1
J gene: TRBJ1-5
V gene: TRBV5-8
CDR3 length: 15
CDR3 DNA: TGTGCCAGCAGACGGACAGGAGTGGCCGGTCAGCCCCAGCATTTT
CDR3 protein: CASRRTGVAGQPQHF

clone size: once
D gene: TRBD2
J gene: TRBJ2-5
V gene: TRBV4-3
CDR3 length: 15
CDR3 DNA: TGCGCCAGCAGCCCCCGTGAAGCGGGGGGGCCCGTCGAGTACTTC
CDR3 protein: CASSPREAGGPVEYF

clone size: -
D gene: TRBD2
J gene: TRBJ2-7
V gene: TRBV4-2
CDR3 length: 14
CDR3 DNA: TGTGCCAGCAGCCAGAGCGGGGGCCCCTACGAGCAGTACTTC
CDR3 protein: CASSQSGGPYEQYF

clone size: -
D gene: -
J gene: TRBJ1-5
V gene: TRBV19
CDR3 length: 16
CDR3 DNA: TGTGCCAGTAGTAATACCCTGGGTCAGGGCCATCAGCCCCAGCATTTT
CDR3 protein: CASSNTLGQGHQPQHF

clone size: -
D gene: -
J gene: TRBJ2-5
V gene: TRBV19
CDR3 length: 14
CDR3 DNA: TGTGCCAGTAGGGCCGTAGCTGGGGGGGAGACCCAGTACTTC
CDR3 protein: CASRAVAGGETQYF

clone size: -
D gene: -
J gene: TRBJ1-3
V gene: TRBV20-1
CDR3 length: 14
CDR3 DNA: TGCAGTGCTAGTGGCAGCCCCGCGAGTGGGTCCATATATTTT
CDR3 protein: CSASGSPASGSIYF